The clone carrying this T cell receptor beta chain was seen more than once but under ten times. What it recognizes is unknown. In the source study's methods: A distant-metastasis classifier for papillary thyroid cancer was built using CDR3 differences across clinicopathological groups. TCRdb reprocessed the PCR reads via MiXCR. TCRdb, not the authors, supplied the V and J calls. The sample carries about 40,000 clones, over 15% recorded once. Looked up from germline, CDR1 is MGHRA and CDR2 is YSYEKL. V was shortened by 3 bases and J by 5 bases, with 22 bases between the two germline ends. The length of the CDR3 is 17 residues. These data belong to a study of metastatic and nonmetastatic thyroid tumors. Study-level information: Repertoires were compared across blood and tumor or nodule tissue from malignant and benign thyroid patients.

General study findings and limits: Reported TCR beta diversity, measured in blood and tumor, was significantly higher for malignant thyroid tumors than for benign nodules.

Patients were all untreated before their thyroid surgery. This chain links TRBV4-1 with TRBJ2-5, with TRBD1 as a possible D gene (6 bases). The TCR comes from a female donor with papillary thyroid cancer or a benign thyroid nodule (not recorded which). Some clones in this sample may be carry-over from other donors' samples. Sequenced input: tumor tissue. CDR3 protein: CASSHSQGGRGVETQYF. CDR3 in DNA: TGCGCCAGCAGCCATTCCCAAGGGGGAAGGGGTGTGGAGACCCAGTACTTC.